Listed here is a single T cell receptor beta chain. The sample belongs to a study of blood T cell repertoires in COVID-19. The germline gives CDR1 SEHNR, CDR2 FQNEAQ (reference sequence). This CDR3 is 14 amino acids long. J gave up 3 bases and V 6 bases, and 1 base lay outside the gene matches. The data were produced by immunoSEQ multiplex PCR, yet TCRdb's version contains in-frame clones alone and is incomplete. The repertoire holds around 230,000 clones, with approximately 84% as singletons. The TCR originated in a woman aged 40 to 50 with acute COVID-19. Specimen: PBMCs or T cells enriched from blood (not recorded which). The chain carries TRBV7-9 and TRBJ2-1; TRBD2 agrees at 11 bases. Written as DNA, the CDR3 is TGTGCCAGCAGGACTAGCGGGGACTACAATGAGCAGTTCTTC. Its translation is CASRTSGDYNEQFF. The complete variable domain, with remaining parts taken from reference TRBV7-9 and TRBJ2-1, reads DTGVSQNPRHKITKRGQNVTFRCDPISEHNRLYWYRQTLGQGPEFLTYFQNEAQLEKSRLLSDRFSAERPKGSFSTLEIQRTEQGDSAMYLCASRTSGDYNEQFFGPGTRLTVL.